The rows below give T cell receptor beta chains drawn from one sample of a study of graft-versus-host responses after intestinal transplantation. Repertoires were generated with immunoSEQ multiplex PCR, while TCRdb's copy carries only in-frame clones and drops some. The table has about 14,000 clones, about 67% seen once. This specimen consisted of ileum tissue, obtained 16 days after intestinal transplant. All receptors derive from a human patient who received an intestinal transplant, so some T cells may come from the graft donor. Each CDR3 is given with its conserved first and last residue. D genes are given only for firm matches. Size tells how often a clone was seen (once, few, many) or the class of an expanded clone, and some rows leave it out.

cdr3_aa cdr3_nt clone_size j_call d_call v_call cdr3_length
CASIRGTLSGNTIYF TGTGCCAGCATTAGGGGCACACTTTCTGGAAACACCATATATTTT NA TRBJ1-3 NA TRBV28 15
CASSTDLNEKLFF TGTGCCAGCTCAACCGATCTAAATGAAAAACTGTTTTTT NA TRBJ1-4 NA TRBV18 13
CASSEGAHEQYF TGTGCCAGCAGCGAAGGGGCCCACGAGCAGTACTTC once TRBJ2-7 NA TRBV13 12
CASSLPDRVFRQPQHF TGTGCCAGCAGTCTCCCAGACAGGGTGTTTCGACAGCCCCAGCATTTT NA TRBJ1-5 TRBD1 TRBV28 16
CASSWGGSGYEQYF TGTGCCAGCAGCTGGGGGGGTTCGGGATACGAGCAGTACTTC once TRBJ2-7 TRBD2 TRBV27 14
CASSQKRALRGYTF TGTGCCAGCAGCCAAAAGCGGGCCTTACGGGGCTACACCTTC NA TRBJ1-2 NA TRBV4-2 14
CASSSPGQVHEQYF TGTGCCAGCAGCTCACCGGGACAGGTCCACGAGCAGTACTTC NA TRBJ2-7 TRBD1 TRBV5-5 14
CASSLTDRSYGYTF TGTGCCAGCAGCTTAACGGACAGGTCCTATGGCTACACCTTC NA TRBJ1-2 TRBD1 TRBV7-9 14
CASSLGLAGAFYEQYF TGTGCCAGCAGCTTAGGACTAGCGGGAGCTTTCTACGAGCAGTACTTC few TRBJ2-7 TRBD2 TRBV13 16
CASRSPGTRAYNEQFF TGTGCCAGCAGGAGCCCCGGGACTAGAGCCTACAATGAGCAGTTCTTC NA TRBJ2-1 TRBD2 TRBV6-6 16
CAWGRGQGRTDTQYF TGTGCCTGGGGCCGTGGACAGGGTCGAACAGATACGCAGTATTTT NA TRBJ2-3 TRBD1 TRBV30 15
CASSWTSGYEQYF TGTGCCAGCAGCTGGACTAGCGGCTACGAGCAGTACTTC few TRBJ2-7 TRBD2 TRBV7-8 13
CAWSSAGGQPQHF TGTGCCTGGAGTAGCGCAGGGGGACAGCCCCAGCATTTT NA TRBJ1-5 TRBD1 TRBV30 13
CASSLVARGRAGELFF TGTGCCAGCAGCTTAGTTGCCAGGGGAAGGGCCGGGGAGCTGTTTTTT NA TRBJ2-2 NA TRBV7-9 16
CASSLLGLAGGNEQFF TGTGCCAGCAGCTTGCTCGGACTAGCGGGAGGCAATGAGCAGTTCTTC NA TRBJ2-1 TRBD2 TRBV5-5 16
CASSYWLRAPHNEQFF TGTGCCAGCAGTTACTGGTTGCGGGCACCCCACAATGAGCAGTTCTTC NA TRBJ2-1 NA TRBV6-6 16
CASSLSGTPEQAFF TGTGCCAGCAGCTTATCTGGGACACCGGAACAAGCTTTCTTT NA TRBJ1-1 NA TRBV7-9 14
CASSIGGANTEAFF TGTGCCAGTAGTATAGGGGGCGCGAACACTGAAGCTTTCTTT NA TRBJ1-1 NA TRBV19 14
CASSLMAPPDTQYF TGTGCCAGCAGCTTAATGGCCCCCCCAGATACGCAGTATTTT NA TRBJ2-3 NA TRBV7-3 14
CASSLRGGYNEQFF TGTGCCAGCAGCTTGCGGGGGGGCTACAATGAGCAGTTCTTC few TRBJ2-1 TRBD2 TRBV7-6 14
CASSLPRGETQYF TGCGCCAGCAGCTTGCCCAGAGGGGAGACCCAGTACTTC NA TRBJ2-5 NA TRBV5-1 13
CASSGPPTGNTEAFF TGTGCCAGCAGTGGGCCCCCGACAGGGAACACTGAAGCTTTCTTT NA TRBJ1-1 NA TRBV25-1 15
CASSKQGVGTEAFF TGTGCCAGCAGCAAACAGGGGGTGGGCACTGAAGCTTTCTTT few TRBJ1-1 TRBD1 TRBV7-3 14
CAVGQGAASGRGEQFF TGTGCCGTCGGACAGGGGGCAGCTAGCGGGAGGGGTGAGCAGTTCTTC once TRBJ2-1 NA TRBV7-9 16
CAISEYGTSGSTDTQYF TGTGCCATCAGTGAATATGGGACTAGCGGTTCCACAGATACGCAGTATTTT NA TRBJ2-3 TRBD2 TRBV10-3 17
CASSKGTGGDWVNQPQHF TGTGCCAGTAGTAAAGGGACAGGGGGCGATTGGGTCAATCAGCCCCAGCATTTT NA TRBJ1-5 TRBD1 TRBV19 18
CASSPELLDGYTF TGTGCCAGCTCACCTGAGTTGTTAGATGGCTACACCTTC NA TRBJ1-2 NA TRBV18 13
CASSLGGQGGTDTQYF TGTGCCAGCAGCTTGGGCGGACAGGGAGGCACAGATACGCAGTATTTT once TRBJ2-3 TRBD1 TRBV5-4 16
CASSPTSGRQDTQYF TGTGCCAGCAGCCCTACTAGCGGGAGGCAAGATACGCAGTATTTT NA TRBJ2-3 TRBD2 TRBV7-3 15
CASSLIGTGQYEQYF TGTGCCAGCAGCCTCATAGGGACAGGGCAATACGAGCAGTACTTC NA TRBJ2-7 TRBD1 TRBV2 15